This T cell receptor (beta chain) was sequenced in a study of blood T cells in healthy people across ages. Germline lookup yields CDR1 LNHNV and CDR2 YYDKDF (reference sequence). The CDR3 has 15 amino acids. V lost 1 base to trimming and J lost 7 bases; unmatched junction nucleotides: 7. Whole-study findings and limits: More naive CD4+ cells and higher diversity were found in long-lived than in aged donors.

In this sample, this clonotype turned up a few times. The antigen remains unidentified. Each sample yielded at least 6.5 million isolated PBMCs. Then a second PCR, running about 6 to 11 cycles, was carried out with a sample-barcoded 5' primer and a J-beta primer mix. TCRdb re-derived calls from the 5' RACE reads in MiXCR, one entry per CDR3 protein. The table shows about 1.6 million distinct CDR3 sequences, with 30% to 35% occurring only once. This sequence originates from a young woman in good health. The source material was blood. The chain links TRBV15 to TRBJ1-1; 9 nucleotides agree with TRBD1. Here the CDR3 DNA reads TGTGCCACCAGCAGAGCGTCGGGACAGGGTGGTGAAGCTTTCTTT. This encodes CATSRASGQGGEAFF.